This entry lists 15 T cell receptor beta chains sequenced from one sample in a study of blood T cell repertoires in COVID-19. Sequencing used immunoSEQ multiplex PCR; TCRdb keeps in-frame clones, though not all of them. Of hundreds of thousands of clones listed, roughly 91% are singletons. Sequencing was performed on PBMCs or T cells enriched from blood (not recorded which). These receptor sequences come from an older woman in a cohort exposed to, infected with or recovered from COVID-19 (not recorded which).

In DNA, the CDR3 is TGTGCCAGCAGCCGGGCGCCAGGGAGGAATGAGCAGTTCTTC. Translating it yields CASSRAPGRNEQFF. V usage is TRBV5-8 and J usage is TRBJ2-1; TRBD2 is a possible D gene (6 bases). The CDR3 loop spans 14 amino acids. Trimming shortened V by 4 bases and J by 7 bases, and 15 bases separated the two germline ends. CDR1 is SGHTS, CDR2 YDEGEE, per germline.

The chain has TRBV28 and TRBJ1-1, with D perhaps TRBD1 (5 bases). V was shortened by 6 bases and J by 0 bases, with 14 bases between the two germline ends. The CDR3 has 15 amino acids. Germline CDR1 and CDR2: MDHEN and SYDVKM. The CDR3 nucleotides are TGTGCCAGCAGCCGCCGCGGGGCCGTGAACACTGAAGCTTTCTTT. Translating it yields CASSRRGAVNTEAFF.

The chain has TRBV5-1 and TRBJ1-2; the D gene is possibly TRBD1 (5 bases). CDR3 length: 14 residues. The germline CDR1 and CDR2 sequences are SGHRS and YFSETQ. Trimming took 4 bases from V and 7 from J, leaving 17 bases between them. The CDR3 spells CASSPRGGAAGYTF. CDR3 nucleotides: TGCGCCAGCAGCCCCCGTGGAGGGGCGGCTGGCTACACCTTC.

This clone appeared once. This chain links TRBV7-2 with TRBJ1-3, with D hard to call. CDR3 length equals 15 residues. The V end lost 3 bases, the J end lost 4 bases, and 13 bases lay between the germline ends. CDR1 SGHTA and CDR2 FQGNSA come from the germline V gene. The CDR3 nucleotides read TGTGCCAGCAGCTTGATTTGGGCTCCCGGAAACACCATATATTTT. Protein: CASSLIWAPGNTIYF. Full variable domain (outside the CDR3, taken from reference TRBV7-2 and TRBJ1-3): GAGVSQSPSNKVTEKGKDVELRCDPISGHTALYWYRQSLGQGLEFLIYFQGNSAPDKSGLPSDRFSAERTGGSVSTLTIQRTQQEDSAVYLCASSLIWAPGNTIYFGEGSWLTVV.

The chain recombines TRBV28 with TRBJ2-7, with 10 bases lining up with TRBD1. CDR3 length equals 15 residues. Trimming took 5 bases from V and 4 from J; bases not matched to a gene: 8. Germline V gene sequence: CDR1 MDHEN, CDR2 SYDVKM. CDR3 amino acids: CASSPVQDRGYEQYF. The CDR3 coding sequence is TGTGCCAGCAGTCCAGTTCAGGACAGGGGGTACGAGCAGTACTTC.

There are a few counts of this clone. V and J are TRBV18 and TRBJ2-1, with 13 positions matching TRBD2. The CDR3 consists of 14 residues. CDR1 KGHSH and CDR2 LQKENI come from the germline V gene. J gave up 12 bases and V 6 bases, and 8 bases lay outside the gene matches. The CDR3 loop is CASSVGLAGEGQFF. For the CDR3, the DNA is TGTGCCAGCTCGGTTGGACTAGCGGGAGAGGGGCAGTTCTTC.

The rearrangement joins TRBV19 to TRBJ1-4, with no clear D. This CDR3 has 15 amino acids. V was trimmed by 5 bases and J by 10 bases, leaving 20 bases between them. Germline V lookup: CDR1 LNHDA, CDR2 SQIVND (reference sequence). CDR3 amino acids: CASSPPAGSAGKLFF. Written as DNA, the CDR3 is TGTGCCAGTAGTCCGCCCGCGGGGTCGGCGGGAAAACTGTTTTTT.

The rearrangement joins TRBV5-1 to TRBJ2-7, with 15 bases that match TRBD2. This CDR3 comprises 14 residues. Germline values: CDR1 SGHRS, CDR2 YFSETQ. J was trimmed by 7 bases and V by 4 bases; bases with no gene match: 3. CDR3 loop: CASSPGLAGGEQYF. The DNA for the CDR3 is TGCGCCAGCAGCCCGGGACTAGCGGGAGGTGAGCAGTACTTC.

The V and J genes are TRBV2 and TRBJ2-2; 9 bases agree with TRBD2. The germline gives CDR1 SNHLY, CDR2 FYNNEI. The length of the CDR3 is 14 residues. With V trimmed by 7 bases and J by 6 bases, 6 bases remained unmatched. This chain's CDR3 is CASTAGGRSGELFF. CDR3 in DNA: TGTGCCAGCACCGCGGGAGGGCGCTCCGGGGAGCTGTTTTTT. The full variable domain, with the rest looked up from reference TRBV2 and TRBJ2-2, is EPEVTQTPSHQVTQMGQEVILRCVPISNHLYFYWYRQILGQKVEFLVSFYNNEISEKSEIFDDQFSVERPDGSNFTLKIRSTKLEDSAMYFCASTAGGRSGELFFGEGSRLTVL.

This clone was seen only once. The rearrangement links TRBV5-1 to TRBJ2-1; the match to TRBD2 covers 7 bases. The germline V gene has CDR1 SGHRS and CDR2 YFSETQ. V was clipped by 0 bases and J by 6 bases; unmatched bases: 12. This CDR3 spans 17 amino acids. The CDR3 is CASSLELAGVGSNEQFF. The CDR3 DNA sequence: TGCGCCAGCAGCTTGGAGTTGGCGGGAGTGGGTTCCAATGAGCAGTTCTTC.

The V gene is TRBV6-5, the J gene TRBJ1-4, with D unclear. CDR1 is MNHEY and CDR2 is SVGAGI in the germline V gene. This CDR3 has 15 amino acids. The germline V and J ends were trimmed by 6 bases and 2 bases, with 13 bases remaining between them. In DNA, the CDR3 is TGTGCCAGCAGCCCCGATACAGCCACTAATGAAAAACTGTTTTTT. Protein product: CASSPDTATNEKLFF.

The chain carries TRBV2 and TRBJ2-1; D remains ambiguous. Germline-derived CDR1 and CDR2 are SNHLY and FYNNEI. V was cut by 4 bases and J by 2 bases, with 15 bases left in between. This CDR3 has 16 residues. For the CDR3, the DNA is TGTGCCAGCAGTGTTGACCGGTCTAGTACCTACAATGAGCAGTTCTTC. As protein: CASSVDRSSTYNEQFF.

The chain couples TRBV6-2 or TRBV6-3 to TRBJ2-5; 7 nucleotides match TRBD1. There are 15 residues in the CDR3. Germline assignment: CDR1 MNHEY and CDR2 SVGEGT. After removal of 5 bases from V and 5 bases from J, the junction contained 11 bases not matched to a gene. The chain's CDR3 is CASSGTRQGGETQYF. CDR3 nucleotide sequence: TGTGCCAGCAGTGGGACCCGACAGGGTGGCGAGACCCAGTACTTC.

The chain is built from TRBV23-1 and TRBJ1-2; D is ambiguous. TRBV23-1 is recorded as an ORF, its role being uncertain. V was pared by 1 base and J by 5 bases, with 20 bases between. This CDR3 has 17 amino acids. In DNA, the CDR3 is TGCGCCAGCAGTCAATACATCCGTGGGGAGGAGGGATATGGCTACACCTTC. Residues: CASSQYIRGEEGYGYTF.

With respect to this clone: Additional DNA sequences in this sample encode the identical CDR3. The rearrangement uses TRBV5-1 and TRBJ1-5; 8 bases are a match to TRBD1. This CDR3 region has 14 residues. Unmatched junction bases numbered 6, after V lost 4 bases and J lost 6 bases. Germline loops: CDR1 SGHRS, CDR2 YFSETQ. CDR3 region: CASSPDRGGQPQHF. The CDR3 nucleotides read TGCGCCAGCAGCCCCGACAGGGGCGGTCAGCCCCAGCATTTT.